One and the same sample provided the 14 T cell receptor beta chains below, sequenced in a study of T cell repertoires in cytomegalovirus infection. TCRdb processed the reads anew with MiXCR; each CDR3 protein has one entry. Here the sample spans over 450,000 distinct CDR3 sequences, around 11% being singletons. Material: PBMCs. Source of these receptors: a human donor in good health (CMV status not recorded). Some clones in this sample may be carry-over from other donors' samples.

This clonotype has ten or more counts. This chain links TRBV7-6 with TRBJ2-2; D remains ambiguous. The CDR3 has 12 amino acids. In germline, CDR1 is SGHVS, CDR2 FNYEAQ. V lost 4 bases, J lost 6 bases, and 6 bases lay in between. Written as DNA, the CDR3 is TGTGCCAGCAGCTCCCTTGCCGGGGAGCTGTTTTTT. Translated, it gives CASSSLAGELFF.

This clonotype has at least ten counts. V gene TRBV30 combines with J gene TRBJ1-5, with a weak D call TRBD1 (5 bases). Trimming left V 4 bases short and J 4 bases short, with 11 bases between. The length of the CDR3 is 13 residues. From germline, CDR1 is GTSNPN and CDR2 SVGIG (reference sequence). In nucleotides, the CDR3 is TGTGCCTGGAAACGGGACGGGAATCAGCCCCAGCATTTT. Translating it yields CAWKRDGNQPQHF.

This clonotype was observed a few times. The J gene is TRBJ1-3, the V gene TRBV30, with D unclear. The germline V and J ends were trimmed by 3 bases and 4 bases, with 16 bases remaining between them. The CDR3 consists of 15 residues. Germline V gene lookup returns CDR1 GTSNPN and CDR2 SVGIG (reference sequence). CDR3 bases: TGTGCCTGGAGAAATGGATTCCATTCCGGAAACACCATATATTTT. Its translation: CAWRNGFHSGNTIYF.

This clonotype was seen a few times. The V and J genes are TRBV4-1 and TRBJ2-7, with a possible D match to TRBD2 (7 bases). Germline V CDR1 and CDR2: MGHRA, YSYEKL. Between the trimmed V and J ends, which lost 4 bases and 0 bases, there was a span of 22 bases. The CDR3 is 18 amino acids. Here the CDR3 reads CASSPGLAGAKSSYEQYF. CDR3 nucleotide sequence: TGCGCCAGCAGCCCCGGACTGGCGGGGGCTAAAAGCTCCTACGAGCAGTACTTC.

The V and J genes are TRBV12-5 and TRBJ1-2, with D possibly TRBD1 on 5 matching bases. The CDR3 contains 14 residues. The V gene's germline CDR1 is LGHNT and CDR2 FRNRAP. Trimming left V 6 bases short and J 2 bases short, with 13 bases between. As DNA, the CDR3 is TGTGCTAGTGGGGGGCAGCCAAACAACTATGGCTACACCTTC. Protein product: CASGGQPNNYGYTF.

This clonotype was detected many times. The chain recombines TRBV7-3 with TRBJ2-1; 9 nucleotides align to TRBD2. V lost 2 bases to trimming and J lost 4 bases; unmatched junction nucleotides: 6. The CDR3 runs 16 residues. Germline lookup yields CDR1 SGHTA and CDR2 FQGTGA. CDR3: CASSLGASGEYNEQFF. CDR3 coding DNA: TGTGCCAGCAGCTTAGGGGCTAGCGGGGAGTACAATGAGCAGTTCTTC.

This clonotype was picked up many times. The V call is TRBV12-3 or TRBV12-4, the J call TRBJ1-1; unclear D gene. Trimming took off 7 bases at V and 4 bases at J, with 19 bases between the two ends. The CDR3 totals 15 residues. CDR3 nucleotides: TGTGCCAGCATACTCGGGAGTAGAATTGCCACTGAAGCTTTCTTT. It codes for CASILGSRIATEAFF.

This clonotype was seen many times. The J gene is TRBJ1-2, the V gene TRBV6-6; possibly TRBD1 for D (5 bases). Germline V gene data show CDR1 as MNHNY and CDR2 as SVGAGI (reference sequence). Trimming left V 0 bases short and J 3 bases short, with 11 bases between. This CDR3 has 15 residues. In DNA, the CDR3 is TGTGCCAGCAGTTACTCGGCAGGGAGAGACTATGGCTACACCTTC. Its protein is CASSYSAGRDYGYTF.

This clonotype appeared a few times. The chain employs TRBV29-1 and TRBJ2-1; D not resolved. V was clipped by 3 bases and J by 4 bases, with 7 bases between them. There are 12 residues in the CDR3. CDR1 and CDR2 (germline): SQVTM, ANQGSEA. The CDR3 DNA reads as TGCAGCGTTGAGCAGTGGTACAATGAGCAGTTCTTC. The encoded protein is CSVEQWYNEQFF.

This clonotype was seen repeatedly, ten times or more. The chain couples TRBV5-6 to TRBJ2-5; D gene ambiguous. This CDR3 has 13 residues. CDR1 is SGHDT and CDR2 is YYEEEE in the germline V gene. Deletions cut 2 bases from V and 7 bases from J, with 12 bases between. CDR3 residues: CASSLDGARTQYF. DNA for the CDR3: TGTGCCAGCAGCTTAGACGGCGCAAGGACCCAGTACTTC.

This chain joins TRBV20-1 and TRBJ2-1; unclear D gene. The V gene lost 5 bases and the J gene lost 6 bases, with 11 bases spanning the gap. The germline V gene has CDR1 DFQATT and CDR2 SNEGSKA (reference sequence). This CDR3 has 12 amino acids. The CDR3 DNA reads TGCAGTGCTTCCCTGTGGGGCAATGAGCAGTTCTTC. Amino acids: CSASLWGNEQFF.

Written as DNA, the CDR3 is TGTGCCAGCAGCGGGGGACAGGGAAATGAAAAACTGTTTTTT. Translated: CASSGGQGNEKLFF. The V and J genes are TRBV5-6 and TRBJ1-4; 9 bases are shared with TRBD1. CDR3 length: 14 amino acids. Looked up from germline, CDR1 is SGHDT and CDR2 is YYEEEE. After removal of 4 bases from V and 5 bases from J, the junction contained 3 bases not matched to a gene.

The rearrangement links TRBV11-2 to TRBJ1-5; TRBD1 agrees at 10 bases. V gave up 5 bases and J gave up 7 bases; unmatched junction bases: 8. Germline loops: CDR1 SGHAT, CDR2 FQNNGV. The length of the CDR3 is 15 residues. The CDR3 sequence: CASSPGTGAGQPQHF. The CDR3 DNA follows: TGTGCCAGCAGCCCCGGGACAGGGGCAGGACAGCCCCAGCATTTT.

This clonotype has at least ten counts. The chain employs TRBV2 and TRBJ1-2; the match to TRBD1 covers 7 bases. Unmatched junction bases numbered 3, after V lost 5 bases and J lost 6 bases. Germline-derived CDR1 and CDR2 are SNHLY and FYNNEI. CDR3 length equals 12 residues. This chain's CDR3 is CASSRQGNGYTF. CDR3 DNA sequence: TGTGCCAGCAGTAGACAGGGCAATGGCTACACCTTC.